Listed below are T cell receptor beta chains from one sample, sequenced in a study of T-cell reconstitution after alpha-beta-depleted transplantation in children. MiXCR, run by TCRdb on the PCR reads, gives a single entry per CDR3 protein. The data hold over 100,000 distinct CDR3 sequences, with about 6.8% observed a single time. The specimen was PBMCs, collected before TCRalphabeta/CD19-depleted stem cell transplant. These receptors all stem from a boy aged 2 to 10 with acute lymphoblastic leukemia, due to receive a stem cell transplant. Each CDR3 is given with its conserved first and last residue. The D gene is left open where the match is weak. Clone size, where shown, is once, few, many, or a class for clones that have expanded.

v_call	d_call	clone_size	j_call	cdr3_nt	cdr3_aa
TRBV6-5	NA	NA	TRBJ1-5	TGTGCCAGCAGTTACCCGAATTATGTCAACAATCAGCCCCAGCATTTT	CASSYPNYVNNQPQHF
TRBV12-3/TRBV12-4	TRBD1	few	TRBJ1-2	TGTGCCAGCAGTCCTGGACAGGGATTCGGCTACACCTTC	CASSPGQGFGYTF
TRBV6-4	NA	few	TRBJ1-5	TGTGCCAGCAGTGAGGGGATTAGCAATCAGCCCCAGCATTTT	CASSEGISNQPQHF
TRBV6-1	NA	many	TRBJ2-7	TGTGCCAGCAGTGAAATAGGGGGGTACGAGCAGTACTTC	CASSEIGGYEQYF
TRBV28	TRBD2	many	TRBJ2-1	TGTGCCAGCACAGAAATAGCGGGGGACTACAATGAGCAGTTCTTC	CASTEIAGDYNEQFF
TRBV9	NA	few	TRBJ1-1	TGTGCCAGCAGCGTAGGGGACCAGAACACTGAAGCTTTCTTT	CASSVGDQNTEAFF
TRBV28	NA	NA	TRBJ2-7	TGTGCCAGCAGGGTCGGGGGTGGGACCTCCTACGAGCAGTACTTC	CASRVGGGTSYEQYF
TRBV12-3/TRBV12-4	TRBD2	medium-sized	TRBJ2-3	TGTGCCAGCAGTTTCCAGCGGGGGGCCTCGAATACGCAGTATTTT	CASSFQRGASNTQYF
TRBV2	NA	few	TRBJ2-2	TGTGCCAGCAGGGTCACAGGCTCGAACACCGGGGAGCTGTTTTTT	CASRVTGSNTGELFF
TRBV15	NA	few	TRBJ1-2	TGTGCCACCAGCAGTTTCGCGGCCGCTAACTATGGCTACACCTTC	CATSSFAAANYGYTF
TRBV18	NA	NA	TRBJ1-5	TGTGCCAGCTCACCACTTGGGAAGGATCAGCCCCAGCATTTT	CASSPLGKDQPQHF
TRBV21-1	NA	many	TRBJ2-7	TGTGCCCCTCCCCTGGCCTACGAGCAGTACTTC	CAPPLAYEQYF
TRBV12-3/TRBV12-4	NA	few	TRBJ1-5	TGTGCCAGCAGTTTGGGTCGCGGTCAGCCCCAGCATTTT	CASSLGRGQPQHF
TRBV3-1	NA	many	TRBJ1-5	TGTGCCAGCGAGGGCGGTCATCGACAGGGCAATCAGCCCCAGCATTTT	CASEGGHRQGNQPQHF
TRBV19	NA	NA	TRBJ1-4	TGTGCCAGTAGTATATTGGTTGGGGAAAAACTGTTTTTT	CASSILVGEKLFF
TRBV29-1	TRBD1	NA	TRBJ2-1	TGCAGCGTTGAAGATGGAGCAGGGGGCTCCTACAATGAGCAGTTCTTC	CSVEDGAGGSYNEQFF
TRBV4-3	NA	NA	TRBJ1-1	TGCGCCAGCAGCCAGACATTGAACACTGAAGCTTTCTTT	CASSQTLNTEAFF
TRBV19	NA	many	TRBJ1-4	TGTGCCACGTCGGAGGGGGGACTTAATGAAAAACTGTTTTTT	CATSEGGLNEKLFF
TRBV20-1	NA	many	TRBJ2-1	TGCAGCCCTCGAGGTTACAATGAGCAGTTCTTC	CSPRGYNEQFF
TRBV20-1	NA	few	TRBJ1-1	TGCAGTGCTAGACGGGGAACAGAGACCACTGAAGCTTTCTTT	CSARRGTETTEAFF
TRBV7-6	TRBD1	few	TRBJ1-2	TGTGCCAGCAGCCCCAGGGGGACCTCTAACTATGGCTACACCTTC	CASSPRGTSNYGYTF
TRBV11-2	TRBD2	many	TRBJ2-5	TGTGCCAGCAGCAATCCGGGACTAGCGCAAGAGACCCAGTACTTC	CASSNPGLAQETQYF
TRBV5-1	TRBD2	medium-sized	TRBJ2-2	TGCGCCAGCAGCACCGGGACTAGCGGGGTAACCGGGGAGCTGTTTTTT	CASSTGTSGVTGELFF
TRBV12-3/TRBV12-4	NA	few	TRBJ2-3	TGTGCCAGCAGTTTAGGTAAAGGTTCTAGCACAGATACGCAGTATTTT	CASSLGKGSSTDTQYF
TRBV27	NA	NA	TRBJ2-7	TGTGCCAGCTCCTTATTTGGGCAGGGGCTTACCTACGAGCAGTACTTC	CASSLFGQGLTYEQYF
TRBV13	TRBD1	few	TRBJ2-3	TGTGCCAGCAGCCCGGGACAGGGCCCTCCAAATGCAGATACGCAGTATTTT	CASSPGQGPPNADTQYF
TRBV2	NA	NA	TRBJ1-4	TGTGCCAGCAGTGAATCTGGGATGGTGGATGAAAAACTGTTTTTT	CASSESGMVDEKLFF
TRBV15	NA	NA	TRBJ1-2	TGTGCCACCAGCAGAGATCGGGTGGGAGGCTACACCTTC	CATSRDRVGGYTF
TRBV20-1	TRBD2	few	TRBJ2-1	TGCAGTGCTAGGACGTCTAGCGGGGGATCCTACAATGAGCAGTTCTTC	CSARTSSGGSYNEQFF
TRBV27	TRBD1	many	TRBJ1-4	TGTGCCAGCAGTTCCACTCCTGGACAGGGGATGGGGAAACTGTTTTTT	CASSSTPGQGMGKLFF
TRBV3-1	NA	NA	TRBJ1-2	TGTGCCAGCAGCCAAGAATGGGGTTTCGGTGGCTACACCTTC	CASSQEWGFGGYTF
TRBV15	TRBD1	few	TRBJ2-7	TGTGCCACCAGCAGAGGCAGTTACGACAGGGACTTC	CATSRGSYDRDF
TRBV5-1	NA	few	TRBJ2-3	TGCGCCAGCAGCTTGGGATCGATGGGGACTGGTCCCACAGATACGCAGTATTTT	CASSLGSMGTGPTDTQYF
TRBV6-2/TRBV6-3	TRBD1	many	TRBJ2-5	TGTGCCAGCAGCCAAGGACAGGATGGTCGTGAGACCCAGTACTTC	CASSQGQDGRETQYF
TRBV7-2	NA	many	TRBJ2-6	TGTGCCAGCAGCTTGGGGGCTGGGGCCAACGTCCTGACTTTC	CASSLGAGANVLTF
TRBV10-3	NA	many	TRBJ1-5	TGTGCCATCAGTGAGTCGATTACGGGGGCCCAGCATTTT	CAISESITGAQHF
TRBV20-1	NA	many	TRBJ2-7	TGCAGTGCTAGTCAACAGGCAGGCTACGAGCAGTACTTC	CSASQQAGYEQYF
TRBV5-1	NA	many	TRBJ2-1	TGCGCCAGCACCCCCGGGAGTCGCTACAATGAGCAGTTCTTC	CASTPGSRYNEQFF
TRBV9	NA	NA	TRBJ2-2	TGTGCCAGCAGCGTAGATCCGAACACCGGGGAGCTGTTTTTT	CASSVDPNTGELFF
TRBV12-3/TRBV12-4	TRBD1	many	TRBJ1-2	TGTGCCAGCAGTTGGGACAGCCGATTTTATGGCTACACCTTC	CASSWDSRFYGYTF
TRBV5-1	TRBD1	many	TRBJ1-2	TGCGCCAGCAGCCGGGACAGAGACTATGGCTACACCTTC	CASSRDRDYGYTF
TRBV5-1	NA	many	TRBJ2-4	TGCGCCAGCAGCTTGGCCTTAGAAAGTATTCAGTACTTC	CASSLALESIQYF
TRBV7-2	NA	few	TRBJ2-5	TGTGCCAGCAGCGTACCTTGGGCAACCCAAGAGACCCAGTACTTC	CASSVPWATQETQYF
TRBV2	NA	many	TRBJ1-4	TGTGCCAGCATAGCGAGCATAGCAACTAATGAAAAACTGTTTTTT	CASIASIATNEKLFF
TRBV4-1	NA	many	TRBJ2-1	TGCGCCAGCAGCTCCCTTGTTGCAGCGGGCAATGAGCAGTTCTTC	CASSSLVAAGNEQFF
TRBV20-1	TRBD2	few	TRBJ2-7	TGCAGTGCTAGACGGGACTACCCCTACGAGCAGTACTTC	CSARRDYPYEQYF
TRBV10-3	NA	many	TRBJ1-6	TGTGCCACGGAGGACGTCATGGATTCACCCCTCCACTTT	CATEDVMDSPLHF